This TCR beta chain appears in the sequencing data of a study of response to subunit inactivated influenza vaccine. Findings and caveats of the study: Authors suggested each seasonal influenza vaccination recruits few new T cells.

TCRdb recomputed calls from the RT-PCR reads with MiXCR, one row per CDR3 protein. This sample has 800,000 or so distinct CDR3 sequences, with 21% found just once. With regard to this clonotype: Its antigen is unknown.

The starting material was PBMCs from blood, obtained roughly 5 days after vaccination. This clonotype was obtained from a man over 45 who received an inactivated influenza vaccine.

In nucleotides, the CDR3 is TGTGCCAGCAGCTCCTCAGCGGGGGCCTTCACAGATACGCAGTATTTT. The encoded protein is CASSSSAGAFTDTQYF. The chain uses TRBV7-9 and TRBJ2-3, with 8 bases matching TRBD2. The CDR3 consists of 16 residues. The V segment lost 4 bases and the J segment 2 bases; nucleotides outside the gene matches: 8. CDR1 and CDR2 (germline): SEHNR, FQNEAQ (reference sequence). Full variable domain (outside the CDR3, taken from reference TRBV7-9 and TRBJ2-3): DTGVSQNPRHKITKRGQNVTFRCDPISEHNRLYWYRQTLGQGPEFLTYFQNEAQLEKSRLLSDRFSAERPKGSFSTLEIQRTEQGDSAMYLCASSSSAGAFTDTQYFGPGTRLTVL.